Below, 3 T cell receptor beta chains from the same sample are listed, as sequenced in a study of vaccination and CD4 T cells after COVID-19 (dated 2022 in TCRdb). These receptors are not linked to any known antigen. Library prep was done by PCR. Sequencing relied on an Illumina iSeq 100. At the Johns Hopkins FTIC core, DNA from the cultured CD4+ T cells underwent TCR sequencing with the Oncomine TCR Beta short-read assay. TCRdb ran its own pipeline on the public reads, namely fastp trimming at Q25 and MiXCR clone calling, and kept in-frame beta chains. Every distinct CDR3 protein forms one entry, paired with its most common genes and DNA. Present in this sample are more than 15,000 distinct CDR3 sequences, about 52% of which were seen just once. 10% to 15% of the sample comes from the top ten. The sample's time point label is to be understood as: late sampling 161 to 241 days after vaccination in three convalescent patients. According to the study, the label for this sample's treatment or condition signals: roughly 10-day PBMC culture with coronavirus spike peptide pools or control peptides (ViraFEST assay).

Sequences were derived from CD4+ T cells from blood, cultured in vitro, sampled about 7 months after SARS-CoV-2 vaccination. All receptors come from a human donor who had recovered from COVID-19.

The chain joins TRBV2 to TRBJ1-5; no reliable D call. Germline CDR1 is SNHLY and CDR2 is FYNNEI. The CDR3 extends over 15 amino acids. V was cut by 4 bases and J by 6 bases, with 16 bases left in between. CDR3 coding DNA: TGTGCCAGCAGTGGAACGGTGGCGGGTGGTCAGCCCCAGCATTTT. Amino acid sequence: CASSGTVAGGQPQHF.

The CDR3 DNA reads as TGTGCCATCCAACTGGACAGGTCGGCTGGCTACACCTTC. Translated: CAIQLDRSAGYTF. The gene calls are TRBV10-3 and TRBJ1-2; TRBD1 matches 7 bases. Trimming at V came to 8 bases and at J to 7 bases, leaving 10 bases not matched to a gene. Germline V CDR1 and CDR2: ENHRY, SYGVKD. This CDR3 has 13 residues.

CDR3 loop: CSASETGRRNTEAFF. The CDR3 DNA reads as TGCAGTGCTAGTGAGACGGGCCGTAGGAATACTGAAGCTTTCTTT. The chain carries TRBV20-1 and TRBJ1-1; unclear D gene. Germline values: CDR1 DFQATT, CDR2 SNEGSKA (reference sequence). The germline V and J ends were trimmed by 3 bases and 5 bases, with 19 bases remaining between them. The CDR3 loop spans 15 amino acids.